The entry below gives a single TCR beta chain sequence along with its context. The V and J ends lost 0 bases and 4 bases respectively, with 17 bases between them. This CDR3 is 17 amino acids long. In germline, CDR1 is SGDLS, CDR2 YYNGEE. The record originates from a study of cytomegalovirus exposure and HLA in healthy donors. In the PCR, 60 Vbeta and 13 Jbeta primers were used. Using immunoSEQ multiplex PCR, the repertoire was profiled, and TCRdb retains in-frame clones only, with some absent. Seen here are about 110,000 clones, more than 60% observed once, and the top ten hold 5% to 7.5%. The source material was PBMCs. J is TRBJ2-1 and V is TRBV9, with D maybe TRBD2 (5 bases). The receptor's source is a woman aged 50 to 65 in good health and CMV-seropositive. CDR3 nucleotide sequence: TGTGCCAGCAGCGTAGGGTATCGGGGTGCGGGTTACAATGAGCAGTTCTTC. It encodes CASSVGYRGAGYNEQFF.